Listed here are 24 T cell receptor beta chains from one sample, sequenced in a study of blood T cells in healthy people across ages. Through a sample-barcoded 5' primer and a J-beta primer mix, a second PCR was run for roughly 7 to 11 cycles. TCRdb re-derived calls from the 5' RACE reads in MiXCR, one entry per CDR3 protein. The profile shows about 650,000 distinct CDR3 sequences, 45% to 60% of them singletons. The source material was blood. These receptors were taken from a woman aged 80 or over in good health.

This clonotype was seen at least ten times. V gene TRBV27 combines with J gene TRBJ1-5, with a weak D call TRBD1 (5 bases). Deletions cut 5 bases from V and 2 bases from J, with 10 bases between. Looked up from germline, CDR1 is MNHEY and CDR2 is SMNVEV (reference sequence). CDR3 length: 14 residues. The CDR3 reads CASSITGGNQPQHF. The CDR3 region has the DNA TGTGCCAGCAGTATTACGGGGGGCAATCAGCCCCAGCATTTT.

This clonotype was observed at least ten times. This chain links TRBV11-3 with TRBJ2-3, with TRBD2 matching over 8 bases. V lost 3 bases and J lost 5; bases outside the gene matches: 4. Germline V gene sequence: CDR1 SGHNT, CDR2 YENEEA. This CDR3 is 14 amino acids long. The CDR3 spells CASSLNSGVDTQYF. As DNA, the CDR3 is TGTGCCAGCAGCTTGAATAGCGGGGTAGATACGCAGTATTTT.

Note on this clonotype: Its ends do not fully match the called genes, so a read error is possible. The chain links TRBV9 to TRBJ1-4, with D hard to call. Per germline, CDR1 SGDLS and CDR2 YYNGEE. CDR3 length: 16 amino acids. The CDR3 loop is CACSVGIGLSNEKLFF. The CDR3, as DNA: TGTGCCTGCAGCGTAGGAATCGGACTGTCGAATGAAAAACTGTTTTTT. Looking up the rest from reference TRBV9 and TRBJ1-4 gives the full variable domain: DSGVTQTPKHLITATGQRVTLRCSPRSGDLSVYWYQQSLDQGLQFLIQYYNGEERAKGNILERFSAQQFPDLHSELNLSSLELGDSALYFCACSVGIGLSNEKLFFGSGTQLSVL.

This clonotype was found many times. This sequence joins TRBV27 and TRBJ1-5; D remains unclear. The CDR3 totals 12 residues. Between the trimmed V and J ends, which lost 9 bases and 6 bases, there was a span of 12 bases. Germline CDR1 reads MNHEY; CDR2 reads SMNVEV (reference sequence). The CDR3: CASGTRSQPQHF. The CDR3 DNA reads TGTGCCAGTGGCACCAGAAGTCAGCCCCAGCATTTT.

This clonotype turned up a few times. This rearrangement joins TRBV7-2 to TRBJ2-4; D gene uncertain. This CDR3 comprises 12 residues. Trimming took off 3 bases at V and 5 bases at J, with 5 bases between the two ends. Germline V gene lookup returns CDR1 SGHTA and CDR2 FQGNSA. The CDR3 loop reads CASSFPENIQYF. For the CDR3, the DNA is TGTGCCAGCAGCTTCCCAGAAAACATTCAGTACTTC.

On this clonotype itself: A much larger clone lies one base from this, so it may be a read error. Because it lacks the conserved phenylalanine or tryptophan at the end, this CDR3 is likely a read error. For the CDR3, the DNA is TGCAGTGTCACTAGAGGACAGCAACAGCCCCAGCATTCT. It encodes CSVTRGQQQPQHS. The chain combines TRBV20-1 with TRBJ1-5; D may be TRBD1 (6 bases). The CDR3 is made up of 13 amino acids. The V and J ends lost 7 bases and 7 bases respectively, with 17 bases between them. Germline V CDR1 and CDR2: DFQATT, SNEGSKA (reference sequence).

The rearrangement uses TRBV4-2 and TRBJ1-2; D is perhaps TRBD1 (5 bases). Looked up from germline, CDR1 is LGHNA and CDR2 is YNFKEQ. CDR3 length: 14 amino acids. V was clipped by 7 bases and J by 3 bases, with 15 bases between them. The CDR3 protein is CASNPSVRDYGYTF. DNA for the CDR3: TGTGCCAGCAACCCGTCAGTCAGGGACTATGGCTACACCTTC.

The chain joins TRBV6-5 to TRBJ2-5, with 9 bases that match TRBD1. TRBJ2-7 explains the end of the DNA better; the J call may be wrong. This CDR3 has 15 residues. Germline CDR1 is MNHEY and CDR2 is SVGAGI. The CDR3 coding sequence is TGTGCCAGCAGTTCCCTCGGGACAGGGATCTACGAGCAGTACTTC. Encoded protein: CASSSLGTGIYEQYF.

The CDR3: CASSVHYTGELFF. In DNA, the CDR3 is TGTGCCAGCAGCGTACACTACACCGGGGAGCTGTTTTTT. The chain is built from TRBV9 and TRBJ2-2; D remains ambiguous. The CDR3 is 13 amino acids. In germline, CDR1 is SGDLS, CDR2 YYNGEE. V was trimmed by 1 base and J by 3 bases, leaving 4 bases between them.

This clonotype was counted only a few times. This sequence joins TRBV10-3 and TRBJ2-2, with D hard to call. The V gene lost 7 bases and the J gene lost 4 bases, with 10 bases spanning the gap. The CDR3 runs 13 residues. CDR1 is ENHRY, CDR2 SYGVKD, per germline. The CDR3 protein is CAITRPLTGELFF. DNA for the CDR3: TGTGCCATCACCCGACCGCTCACCGGGGAGCTGTTTTTT.

This clonotype has ten or more counts. The V call is TRBV6-6, the J call TRBJ1-5, with a weak D call TRBD1 (5 bases). In germline, CDR1 is MNHNY, CDR2 SVGAGI (reference sequence). CDR3 length equals 15 residues. Trimming left V 5 bases short and J 7 bases short, with 18 bases between. The CDR3 region has the DNA TGTGCCAGCAGTCAACCGGGACTTGGGGGGCAGCCCCAGCATTTT. Translated: CASSQPGLGGQPQHF.

In this sample, this clonotype turned up a few times. The genes are TRBV2 and TRBJ1-2, with D perhaps TRBD1 (6 bases). With 4 bases removed from V and 8 bases from J, the gap between germline ends came to 17 bases. The CDR3 sequence is 14 residues long. Per germline, CDR1 SNHLY and CDR2 FYNNEI. CDR3 residues: CASSAVTGRQGYTF. The CDR3, as DNA: TGTGCCAGCAGTGCAGTTACAGGGCGACAGGGCTACACCTTC.

This clonotype was recorded once. This may arise from a read error, as a much more abundant clone is one base away. The CDR3 region is CASSLGRSLNSYTF. CDR3 coding DNA: TGTGCCAGCAGTTTAGGGCGGAGTCTAAACAGCTACACCTTC. The chain couples TRBV27 to TRBJ1-2; no definite D call. Germline V gene sequence: CDR1 MNHEY, CDR2 SMNVEV (reference sequence). The V end was cut by 2 bases, the J end by 9 bases, with 16 bases between. The CDR3 sequence is 14 residues long.

Concerning this clonotype: It may be a read error: a sequence one base away is much more abundant. The chain recombines TRBV19 with TRBJ1-5; D remains ambiguous. The CDR3 is made up of 14 amino acids. Germline V lookup: CDR1 LNHDA, CDR2 SQIVND (reference sequence). CDR3 coding DNA: TGTGCCAGTAGTATCGCGCATAGCAATCAGCCCCGGCATTTT. Translating it yields CASSIAHSNQPRHF.

The CDR3 here is CASSLAPLVGEQFF. DNA of the CDR3: TGTGCCAGCAGCCTTGCCCCCTTAGTGGGTGAGCAGTTCTTC. The rearrangement uses TRBV14 and TRBJ2-1; D gene ambiguous. The CDR3 length is 14 residues. Germline CDR1 reads SGHDN; CDR2 reads FVKESK. V was clipped by 4 bases and J by 9 bases, with 16 bases between them.

This clonotype appeared many times. The V call is TRBV12-3 or TRBV12-4, the J call TRBJ2-2; TRBD1 is a possible D gene (6 bases). The CDR3 extends over 14 amino acids. The V end was cut by 5 bases, the J end by 4 bases, with 11 bases between. In nucleotides, the CDR3 is TGTGCCAGCAGTAAAGGACAGACCACCGGGGAGCTGTTTTTT. Translating gives CASSKGQTTGELFF.

The chain recombines TRBV4-1 with TRBJ2-7; D unclear. The CDR3 length is 16 residues. Germline CDR1 reads MGHRA; CDR2 reads YSYEKL. Trimming removed 0 bases at V and 0 bases at J, with 12 bases between. The CDR3 reads CASSQDLLRSSYEQYF. The DNA for the CDR3 is TGCGCCAGCAGCCAAGATCTTCTGAGGAGCTCCTACGAGCAGTACTTC.

The rearrangement uses TRBV6-1 and TRBJ2-5; D call uncertain. Trimming removed 10 bases at V and 1 base at J, with 13 bases between. CDR1 is MNHNS, CDR2 SASEGT, per germline. The CDR3 is made up of 13 amino acids. This CDR3 is CANRRILQETQYF. The CDR3 coding sequence is TGTGCCAACAGACGTATTCTCCAAGAGACCCAGTACTTC.

This sequence joins TRBV20-1 and TRBJ1-2; possible D gene TRBD1, 6 bases. Germline CDR1 and CDR2: DFQATT and SNEGSKA (reference sequence). Trimming removed 3 bases from V and 5 bases from J, with 16 bases in between. This CDR3 is built from 14 residues. CDR3 DNA sequence: TGCAGTGCTAGGCGGGACACTGAGGGGTATGGCTACACCTTC. Its protein is CSARRDTEGYGYTF.

The gene calls are TRBV6-5 and TRBJ2-5, with TRBD1 as a possible D gene (5 bases). The tail of the sequence fits TRBJ2-7 better, so the J call may be wrong. CDR3 length: 14 amino acids. Germline V lookup: CDR1 MNHEY, CDR2 SVGAGI. The CDR3 reads CASTAHEDRLEQYF. The CDR3 DNA reads as TGTGCCAGCACCGCTCATGAAGACAGACTCGAGCAGTACTTC.

Comment on this clonotype: This clone may be a read error of a much larger clone one base away. This chain uses TRBV6-6 with TRBJ2-4; D is undetermined. Germline V gene lookup returns CDR1 MNHNY and CDR2 SVGAGI (reference sequence). The CDR3 totals 12 residues. CDR3 DNA: TGTGCCGGCAGTTACCTATCCACAGAGCAGTACTTC. This sequence encodes CAGSYLSTEQYF.

Worth noting for this clonotype: A much larger clone lies one base from this, so it may be a read error. The chain is built from TRBV7-2 and TRBJ2-5, with TRBD1 as a possible D gene (5 bases). Near its end, the DNA agrees better with TRBJ2-7, so the J call may be wrong. The length of the CDR3 is 12 residues. Germline V gives CDR1 SGHTA, CDR2 FQGNSA. CDR3: CASSRQPDEQYF. CDR3 nucleotides: TGTGCCAGCAGCAGACAGCCCGACGAGCAGTACTTC.

Points on this clonotype: A read error may explain this, as a much larger clone is one base away. The chain combines TRBV28 with TRBJ1-2; D is uncertain. Trimming took 6 bases from V and 3 from J, leaving 14 bases between them. The CDR3 consists of 14 residues. CDR1 is MDHEN, CDR2 SYDVKM, per germline. The CDR3 is CASRFNWGDYGYTF. CDR3 sequence (DNA): TGTGCCAGCAGGTTTAATTGGGGTGACTATGGCTACACCTTC.

The chain recombines TRBV28 with TRBJ2-2; 8 bases fit TRBD2. Germline V gives CDR1 MDHEN, CDR2 SYDVKM. V lost 7 bases and J lost 2; bases outside the gene matches: 9. This CDR3 has 16 amino acids. CDR3 sequence (DNA): TGTGCCAGCACTAGTGAGCGGGGGACAAACACCGGGGAGCTGTTTTTT. This encodes CASTSERGTNTGELFF.